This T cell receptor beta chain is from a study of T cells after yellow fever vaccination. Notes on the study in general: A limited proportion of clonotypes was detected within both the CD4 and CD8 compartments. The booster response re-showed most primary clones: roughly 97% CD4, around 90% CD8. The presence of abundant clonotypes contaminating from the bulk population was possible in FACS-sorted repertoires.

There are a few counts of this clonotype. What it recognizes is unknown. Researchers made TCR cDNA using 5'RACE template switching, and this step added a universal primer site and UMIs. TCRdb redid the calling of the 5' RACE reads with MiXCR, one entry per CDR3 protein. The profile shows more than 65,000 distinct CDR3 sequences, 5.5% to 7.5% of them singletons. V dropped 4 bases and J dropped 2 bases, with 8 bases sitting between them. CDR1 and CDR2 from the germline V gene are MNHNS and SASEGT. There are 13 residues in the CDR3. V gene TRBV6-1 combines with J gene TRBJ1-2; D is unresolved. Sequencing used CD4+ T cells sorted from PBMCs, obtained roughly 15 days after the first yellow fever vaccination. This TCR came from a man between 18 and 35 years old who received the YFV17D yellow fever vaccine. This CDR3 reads CASSGVSNYGYTF. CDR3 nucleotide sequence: TGTGCCAGCAGTGGAGTCAGCAACTATGGCTACACCTTC.